The clone carrying this T cell receptor beta chain was detected a few times. Germline values: CDR1 MNHEY, CDR2 SVGAGI. This CDR3 contains 12 residues. J gave up 13 bases and V 7 bases, and 6 bases lay outside the gene matches. As originally analysed: Reference gene primer amplification gave nucleated cell count estimates. This table comes from immunoSEQ multiplex PCR, and its TCRdb copy is limited to in-frame clones, with some not included. The V and J calls and clone size are taken from that table; D and trimming were inferred from the DNA. The table has about 90,000 clones, about three quarters seen once. This sample was included in a study of blood T cell repertoires in COVID-19. Study summary: Material from acute and convalescent COVID-19 was sourced from the United States, Italy and Spain.

The genes are TRBV6-5 and TRBJ2-1; 11 bases are shared with TRBD1. The sequence came from a man between 65 and 79 years old with acute or convalescent COVID-19. The specimen sequenced was peripheral blood. CDR3 coding DNA: TGTGCCAGCACCTGGGACAGGGGGTTTCAGTTCTTC. It yields the protein CASTWDRGFQFF.